This TCR beta chain is from a study of shared clonotypes between healthy human individuals. Study results and limitations: In contrast to clonotypes shared by all four donors, non-shared clonotypes had lower generation probabilities.

V lost 3 bases, J lost 9 bases, and 21 bases stayed unmatched. Germline values: CDR1 LNHDA, CDR2 SQIVND (reference sequence). The CDR3 extends over 19 amino acids. Notes on this clone: Its antigen is not identified.

Assay used: immunoSEQ multiplex PCR; TCRdb lists only in-frame clones, some missing. This sample has 2.3 million or so clones, with just over 90% found just once. The chain has TRBV19 and TRBJ2-1; 9 nucleotides match TRBD2. The sample consisted of naive CD4+ T cells from PBMCs. Documented subset: CD45RA+ positively selected. This receptor was obtained from a man aged 18 to 35 in good health. Some clones in this sample may be carry-over from other donors' samples. The CDR3 DNA reads TGTGCCAGTAGTATGCCGGGACTAGCTTTCCCCTCCGGCGTGGGTGAGCAGTTCTTC. Residues: CASSMPGLAFPSGVGEQFF. Filled out from reference TRBV19 and TRBJ2-1, the complete variable domain reads DGGITQSPKYLFRKEGQNVTLSCEQNLNHDAMYWYRQDPGQGLRLIYYSQIVNDFQKGDIAEGYSVSREKKESFPLTVTSAQKNPTAFYLCASSMPGLAFPSGVGEQFFGPGTRLTVL.